What follows are 26 T cell receptor beta chains derived from one specimen sequenced in a study of monozygotic twins with inflammatory bowel disease. TCRdb reprocessed the 5' RACE reads and stores each CDR3 protein as one record, lacking DNA. The sample data list roughly 150,000 distinct CDR3 sequences. The sequenced sample was blood. Receptors originate from a human donor with ulcerative colitis or Crohn's disease, or a healthy co-twin of an affected twin (not recorded which).

The V gene is TRBV20-1, the J gene TRBJ2-2; TCRdb's assignment of TRBD2 cannot be checked, as there is no DNA. The CDR3 totals 14 residues. The germline V gene has CDR1 DFQATT and CDR2 SNEGSKA (reference sequence). The CDR3 is CSVLAGEGVGELFF.

This chain links TRBV20-1 with TRBJ1-5; TCRdb picks TRBD1, but there is no DNA to check that call. Germline loops: CDR1 DFQATT, CDR2 SNEGSKA (reference sequence). The CDR3 sequence is 14 residues long. CDR3: CSAPDRGPDQPQHF.

V and J are TRBV29-1 and TRBJ1-1. The CDR3 is 14 residues long. Per germline, CDR1 SQVTM and CDR2 ANQGSEA. CDR3 sequence reads: CSVSSTSGNTEAFF.

The rearrangement links TRBV7-2 to TRBJ2-1; the D call of TRBD1 rests on TCRdb alone, since no DNA is present to check it. The CDR3 totals 17 residues. CDR1 and CDR2 from the germline V gene are SGHTA and FQGNSA. CDR3 in amino acids: CASSSPPGGRTYNEQFF.

The rearrangement links TRBV12-3 or TRBV12-4 to TRBJ1-5; TCRdb returns TRBD1, unconfirmable since there is no DNA. The CDR3 is 15 amino acids. Here the CDR3 reads CASSLKDRANQPQHF.

The chain recombines TRBV5-6 with TRBJ2-7; the D call of TRBD2 rests on TCRdb alone, since no DNA is present to check it. Germline V gene lookup returns CDR1 SGHDT and CDR2 YYEEEE. The CDR3 is made up of 15 amino acids. The CDR3 loop is CASSPRGLGASEQYF.

This CDR3 is CASSTEGLNQPQHF. The chain recombines TRBV5-6 with TRBJ1-5. This CDR3 contains 14 residues. Germline assignment: CDR1 SGHDT and CDR2 YYEEEE.

The rearrangement links TRBV7-8 to TRBJ2-7. The CDR3 sequence is 14 residues long. Germline V lookup: CDR1 SGHVS, CDR2 FQNEAQ. This CDR3 reads CASSSYETAYEQYF. The full variable domain, in which reference TRBV7-8 and TRBJ2-7 provide the parts outside the CDR3, is GAGVSQSPRYKVAKRGQDVALRCDPISGHVSLFWYQQALGQGPEFLTYFQNEAQLDKSGLPSDRFFAERPEGSVSTLKIQRTQQEDSAVYLCASSSYETAYEQYFGPGTRLTVT.

The rearrangement joins TRBV27 to TRBJ2-4; TCRdb's D call of TRBD1 is untestable without DNA. Germline V gene lookup returns CDR1 MNHEY and CDR2 SMNVEV (reference sequence). CDR3 size: 16 residues. The CDR3 loop reads CASSLRRQGTGNIQYF.

The V call is TRBV29-1, the J call TRBJ1-6; TCRdb selects TRBD1, and the lack of DNA leaves this call unchecked. The CDR3 covers 13 residues. Germline V gives CDR1 SQVTM, CDR2 ANQGSEA. The CDR3 here is CSAQTGVNSPLHF.

J is TRBJ2-2 and V is TRBV11-3. Germline-derived CDR1 and CDR2 are SGHNT and YENEEA. The CDR3 extends over 13 amino acids. The CDR3: CASSSYTLGELFF.

This rearrangement joins TRBV5-6 to TRBJ2-5; TCRdb's D call, TRBD2, is unchecked because there is no DNA. Looked up from germline, CDR1 is SGHDT and CDR2 is YYEEEE. This CDR3 is 15 amino acids long. CDR3 sequence: CASSPGLAGGETQYF.

J is TRBJ2-2 and V is TRBV12-3 or TRBV12-4; the D gene TCRdb calls, TRBD2, cannot be checked with no DNA. The CDR3 totals 17 residues. This chain's CDR3 is CASSFGTSQPNTGELFF.

This chain uses TRBV20-1 with TRBJ2-7; absent DNA, TCRdb's TRBD2 call cannot be checked. The CDR3 consists of 13 residues. The germline V gene encodes CDR1 DFQATT and CDR2 SNEGSKA (reference sequence). The CDR3 is CSAREAGYYEQYF.

V and J are TRBV28 and TRBJ2-1; no DNA is available, so the TRBD1 call from TCRdb remains unchecked. CDR1 and CDR2 from the germline V gene are MDHEN and SYDVKM. This CDR3 comprises 16 residues. The CDR3: CASIRTGGFSYNEQFF.

This rearrangement joins TRBV5-1 to TRBJ1-1; TCRdb calls TRBD1, which cannot be checked without DNA. Germline V gene lookup returns CDR1 SGHRS and CDR2 YFSETQ. The CDR3 length is 15 residues. The CDR3 here is CASRLGGRGDTEAFF.

The CDR3 region is CSGARVQHTQYF. The V gene is TRBV20-1, the J gene TRBJ2-3; the D call of TRBD2 rests on TCRdb alone, since no DNA is present to check it. The CDR3 contains 12 residues. Germline assignment: CDR1 DFQATT and CDR2 SNEGSKA (reference sequence).

The chain is built from TRBV24-1 and TRBJ2-1; TCRdb's D call, TRBD1, is unchecked because there is no DNA. The CDR3 is 12 residues long. The germline gives CDR1 KGHDR, CDR2 SFDVKD. CDR3: CATSVKPGEQFF.

The V gene is TRBV5-1, the J gene TRBJ2-1; checking the TCRdb D call of TRBD2 is not possible without DNA. Per the germline V gene, CDR1 is SGHRS and CDR2 is YFSETQ. The CDR3 spans 17 residues. This CDR3 is CASSPGLAGGPGNEQFF.

This sequence joins TRBV30 and TRBJ1-5; the D gene TCRdb calls, TRBD1, cannot be checked with no DNA. Germline V gene lookup returns CDR1 GTSNPN and CDR2 SVGIG (reference sequence). CDR3 length equals 15 residues. Here the CDR3 reads CAWDRGGNTNQPQHF.

The V call is TRBV11-3, the J call TRBJ2-5; absent DNA, TCRdb's TRBD1 call cannot be checked. Germline V CDR1 and CDR2: SGHNT, YENEEA. CDR3 length: 14 residues. The CDR3 here is CASSLGAGRETQYF.

This chain connects TRBV20-1 to TRBJ2-7; TCRdb picks TRBD2, but there is no DNA to check that call. CDR3 size: 13 residues. CDR1 DFQATT and CDR2 SNEGSKA come from the germline V gene (reference sequence). This CDR3 reads CSAVAGASYEQYF.

The gene calls are TRBV11-3 and TRBJ2-2; TCRdb's D call of TRBD2 is untestable without DNA. The CDR3 has 18 amino acids. Germline V gene sequence: CDR1 SGHNT, CDR2 YENEEA. This CDR3 reads CASSLGLTSGLNTGELFF.

The chain employs TRBV5-4 and TRBJ1-1. Germline V gene sequence: CDR1 SGHNT, CDR2 YYREEE (reference sequence). The CDR3 totals 15 residues. The CDR3 sequence: CASSPVDRRDAQAFF.

The chain is built from TRBV19 and TRBJ1-5; the TCRdb D gene call, TRBD1, has no DNA to confirm it. Per the germline V gene, CDR1 is LNHDA and CDR2 is SQIVND (reference sequence). The CDR3 consists of 13 residues. The CDR3: CASKDRPNQPQHF.

The chain's CDR3 is CASSLVSVNTEAFF. The chain employs TRBV5-1 and TRBJ1-1. The germline gives CDR1 SGHRS, CDR2 YFSETQ. CDR3 length equals 14 residues.